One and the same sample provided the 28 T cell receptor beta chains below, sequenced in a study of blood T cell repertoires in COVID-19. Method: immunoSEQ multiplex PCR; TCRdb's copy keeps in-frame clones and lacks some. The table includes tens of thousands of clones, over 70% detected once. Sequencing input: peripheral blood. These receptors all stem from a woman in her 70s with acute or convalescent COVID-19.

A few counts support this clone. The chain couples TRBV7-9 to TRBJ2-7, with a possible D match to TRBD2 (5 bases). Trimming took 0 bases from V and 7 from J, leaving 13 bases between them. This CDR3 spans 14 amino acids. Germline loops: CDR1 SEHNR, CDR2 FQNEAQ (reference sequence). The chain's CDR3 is CASSLASGVGEQYF. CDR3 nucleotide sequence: TGTGCCAGCAGCTTAGCGTCCGGGGTAGGGGAGCAGTACTTC.

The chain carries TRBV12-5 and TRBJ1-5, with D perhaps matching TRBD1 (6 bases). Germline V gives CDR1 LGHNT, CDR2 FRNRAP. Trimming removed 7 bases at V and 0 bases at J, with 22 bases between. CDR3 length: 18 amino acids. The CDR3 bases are TGTGCTAGTGCCAAGTTCCGGGACAACGCTAATAGCAATCAGCCCCAGCATTTT. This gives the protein CASAKFRDNANSNQPQHF. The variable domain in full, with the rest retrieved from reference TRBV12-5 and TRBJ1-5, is DARVTQTPRHKVTEMGQEVTMRCQPILGHNTVFWYRQTMMQGLELLAYFRNRAPLDDSGMPKDRFSAEMPDATLATLKIQPSEPRDSAVYFCASAKFRDNANSNQPQHFGDGTRLSIL.

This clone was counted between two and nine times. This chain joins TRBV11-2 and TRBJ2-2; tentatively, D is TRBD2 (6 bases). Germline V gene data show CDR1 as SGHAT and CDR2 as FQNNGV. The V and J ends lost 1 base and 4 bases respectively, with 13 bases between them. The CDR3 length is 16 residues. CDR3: CASSLGGSGLTGELFF. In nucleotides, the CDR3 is TGTGCCAGCAGCTTAGGTGGCAGCGGGCTCACCGGGGAGCTGTTTTTT.

CDR3 sequence (DNA): TGTGCCAGCAGCTCCGGGACAGGGACAGTTCAGCCCCAGCATTTT. It yields the protein CASSSGTGTVQPQHF. This chain uses TRBV7-9 with TRBJ1-5; 9 bases agree with TRBD1. V lost 4 bases, J lost 6 bases, and 7 bases stayed unmatched. The CDR3 is 15 residues long. Germline V gene sequence: CDR1 SEHNR, CDR2 FQNEAQ (reference sequence).

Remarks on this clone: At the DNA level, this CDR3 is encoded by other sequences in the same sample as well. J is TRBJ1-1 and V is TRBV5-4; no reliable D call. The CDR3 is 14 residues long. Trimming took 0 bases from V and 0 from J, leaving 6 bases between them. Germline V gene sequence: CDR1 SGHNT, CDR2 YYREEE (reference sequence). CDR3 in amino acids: CASSLGQVNTEAFF. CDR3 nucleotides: TGTGCCAGCAGCTTGGGGCAGGTGAACACTGAAGCTTTCTTT.

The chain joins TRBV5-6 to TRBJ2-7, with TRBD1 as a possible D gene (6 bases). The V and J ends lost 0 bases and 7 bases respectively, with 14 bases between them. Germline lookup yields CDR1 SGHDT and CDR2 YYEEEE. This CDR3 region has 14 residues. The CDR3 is CASSLVQGTGEQYF. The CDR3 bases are TGTGCCAGCAGCTTGGTACAGGGCACGGGAGAGCAGTACTTC.

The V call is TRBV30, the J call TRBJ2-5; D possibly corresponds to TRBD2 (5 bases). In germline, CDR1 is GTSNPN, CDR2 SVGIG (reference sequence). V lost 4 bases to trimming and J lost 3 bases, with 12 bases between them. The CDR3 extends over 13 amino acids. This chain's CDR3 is CAWTRIGEETQYF. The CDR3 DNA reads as TGTGCCTGGACTCGAATCGGGGAAGAGACCCAGTACTTC. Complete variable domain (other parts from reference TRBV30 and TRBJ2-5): SQTIHQWPATLVQPVGSPLSLECTVEGTSNPNLYWYRQAAGRGLQLLFYSVGIGQISSEVPQNLSASRPQDRQFILSSKKLLLSDSGFYLCAWTRIGEETQYFGPGTRLLVL.

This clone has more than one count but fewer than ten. The CDR3 protein is CASSHRRQGAEAFF. CDR3 nucleotide sequence: TGTGCCAGCAGCCACCGTCGACAGGGAGCTGAAGCTTTCTTT. The chain couples TRBV3-1 (or the pseudogene TRBV3-2) to TRBJ1-1, with TRBD1 matching 7 bases. CDR1 is LGHDT, CDR2 YNNKEL, per germline (reference sequence). The CDR3 consists of 14 residues. Trimming cost V 3 bases and J 6 bases; bases outside gene matches: 7.

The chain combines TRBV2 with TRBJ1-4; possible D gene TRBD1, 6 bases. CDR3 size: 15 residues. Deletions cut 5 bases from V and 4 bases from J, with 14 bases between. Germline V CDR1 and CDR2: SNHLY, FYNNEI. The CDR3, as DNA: TGTGCCAGCAGTTCCCGGGACACGAGTAATGAAAAACTGTTTTTT. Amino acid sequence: CASSSRDTSNEKLFF.

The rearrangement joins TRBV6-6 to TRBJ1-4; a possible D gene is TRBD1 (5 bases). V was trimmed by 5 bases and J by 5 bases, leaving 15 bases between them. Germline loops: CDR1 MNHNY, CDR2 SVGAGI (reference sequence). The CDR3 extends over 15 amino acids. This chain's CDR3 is CASSREWGGNEKLFF. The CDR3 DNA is TGTGCCAGCAGTCGGGAATGGGGGGGAAATGAAAAACTGTTTTTT.

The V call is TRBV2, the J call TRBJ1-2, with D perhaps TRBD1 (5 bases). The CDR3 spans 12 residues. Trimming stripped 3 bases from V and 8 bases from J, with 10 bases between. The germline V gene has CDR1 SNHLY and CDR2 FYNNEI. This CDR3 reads CASSEAGDGYTF. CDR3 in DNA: TGTGCCAGCAGTGAGGCGGGGGACGGCTACACCTTC.

The CDR3 DNA sequence: TGTGCCAGCACCATCCTGGGGCTCGCCTCACCCCTCCACTTT. It encodes CASTILGLASPLHF. The V and J genes are TRBV6-6 and TRBJ1-6; D is perhaps TRBD1 (5 bases). The CDR3 spans 14 residues. The germline V and J ends were trimmed by 7 bases and 10 bases, with 17 bases remaining between them. Germline CDR1 MNHNY, CDR2 SVGAGI (reference sequence).

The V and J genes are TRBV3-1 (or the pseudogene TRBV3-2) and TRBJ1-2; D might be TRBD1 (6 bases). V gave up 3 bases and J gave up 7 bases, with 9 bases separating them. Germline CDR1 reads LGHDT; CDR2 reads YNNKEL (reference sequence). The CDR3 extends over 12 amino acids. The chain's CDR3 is CASSQGAAGYTF. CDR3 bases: TGTGCCAGCAGCCAGGGGGCAGCTGGCTACACCTTC.

The CDR3 DNA is TGTGCCAGCAGCCAAGTTCAAGCGGGGATGAGGGAGCAGTACTTC. Translated, it gives CASSQVQAGMREQYF. This chain connects TRBV4-2 to TRBJ2-7; 7 nucleotides agree with TRBD2. CDR1 and CDR2 from the germline V gene are LGHNA and YNFKEQ. This CDR3 is built from 15 residues. With 1 base clipped from V and 7 bases from J, the junction kept 10 bases outside the gene matches.

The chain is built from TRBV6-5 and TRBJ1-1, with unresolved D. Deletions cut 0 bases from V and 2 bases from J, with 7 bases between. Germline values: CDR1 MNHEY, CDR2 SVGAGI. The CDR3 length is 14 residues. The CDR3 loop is CASSYSRYNTEAFF. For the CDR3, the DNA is TGTGCCAGCAGTTACTCGAGATACAACACTGAAGCTTTCTTT.

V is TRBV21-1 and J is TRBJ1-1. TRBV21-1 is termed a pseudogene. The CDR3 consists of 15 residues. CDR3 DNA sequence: TGTGCCAGCAGCCATGGTGGATGGAGGGGCACTGAAGCTTTCTTT. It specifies CASSHGGWRGTEAFF.

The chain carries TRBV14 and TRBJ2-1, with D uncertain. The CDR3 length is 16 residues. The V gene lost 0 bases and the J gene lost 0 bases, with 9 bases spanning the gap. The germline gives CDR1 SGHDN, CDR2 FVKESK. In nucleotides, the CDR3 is TGTGCCAGCAGCCAAGATTGGAGTGACTCCTACAATGAGCAGTTCTTC. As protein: CASSQDWSDSYNEQFF.

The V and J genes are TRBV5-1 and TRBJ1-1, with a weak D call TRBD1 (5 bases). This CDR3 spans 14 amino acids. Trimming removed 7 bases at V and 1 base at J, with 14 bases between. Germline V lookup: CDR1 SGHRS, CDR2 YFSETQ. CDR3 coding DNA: TGCGCCAGCCGCTGGGGGGTCGAGAACACTGAAGCTTTCTTT. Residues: CASRWGVENTEAFF.

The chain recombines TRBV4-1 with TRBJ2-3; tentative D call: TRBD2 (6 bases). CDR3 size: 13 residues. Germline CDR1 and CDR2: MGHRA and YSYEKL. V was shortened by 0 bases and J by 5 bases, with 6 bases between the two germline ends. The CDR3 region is CASSQEEGDTQYF. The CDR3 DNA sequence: TGCGCCAGCAGCCAAGAGGAGGGAGATACGCAGTATTTT.

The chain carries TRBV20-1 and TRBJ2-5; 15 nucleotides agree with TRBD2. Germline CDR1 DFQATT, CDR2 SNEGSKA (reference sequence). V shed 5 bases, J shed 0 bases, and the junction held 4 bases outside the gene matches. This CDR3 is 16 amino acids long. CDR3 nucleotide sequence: TGCAGTGCTGGTGGGACTAGCGGGGGGTACCAAGAGACCCAGTACTTC. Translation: CSAGGTSGGYQETQYF.

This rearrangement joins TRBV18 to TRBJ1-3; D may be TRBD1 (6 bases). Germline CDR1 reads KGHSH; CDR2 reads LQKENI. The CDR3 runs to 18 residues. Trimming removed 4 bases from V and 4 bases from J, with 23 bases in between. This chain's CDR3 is CASSQTLQGRSAGNTIYF. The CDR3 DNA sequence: TGTGCCAGCTCACAGACGTTGCAGGGGAGAAGCGCCGGAAACACCATATATTTT.

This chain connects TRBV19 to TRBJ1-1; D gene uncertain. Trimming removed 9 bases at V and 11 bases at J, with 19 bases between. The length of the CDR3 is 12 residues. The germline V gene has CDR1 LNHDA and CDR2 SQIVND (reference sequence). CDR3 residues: CASGSPGGPAFF. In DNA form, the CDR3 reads TGTGCCAGCGGCAGCCCGGGAGGGCCGGCTTTCTTT.

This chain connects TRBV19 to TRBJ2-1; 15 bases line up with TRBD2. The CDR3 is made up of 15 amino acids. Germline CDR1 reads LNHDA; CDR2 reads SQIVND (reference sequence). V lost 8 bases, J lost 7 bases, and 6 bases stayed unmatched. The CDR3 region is CASLWTSGRGNEQFF. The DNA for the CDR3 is TGTGCCAGTCTATGGACTAGCGGGAGGGGAAATGAGCAGTTCTTC.

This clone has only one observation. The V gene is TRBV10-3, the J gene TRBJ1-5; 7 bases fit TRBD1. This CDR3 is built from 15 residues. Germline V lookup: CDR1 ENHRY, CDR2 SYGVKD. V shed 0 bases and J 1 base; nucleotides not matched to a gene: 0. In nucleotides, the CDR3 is TGTGCCATCAGTGAGTCGACAGGGAGCAATCAGCCCCAGCATTTT. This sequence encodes CAISESTGSNQPQHF.

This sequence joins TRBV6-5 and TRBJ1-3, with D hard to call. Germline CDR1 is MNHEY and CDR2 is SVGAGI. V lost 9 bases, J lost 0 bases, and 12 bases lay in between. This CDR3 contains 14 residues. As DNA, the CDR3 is TGTGCCAGTTTGCATCTAAGCTCTGGAAACACCATATATTTT. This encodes CASLHLSSGNTIYF.

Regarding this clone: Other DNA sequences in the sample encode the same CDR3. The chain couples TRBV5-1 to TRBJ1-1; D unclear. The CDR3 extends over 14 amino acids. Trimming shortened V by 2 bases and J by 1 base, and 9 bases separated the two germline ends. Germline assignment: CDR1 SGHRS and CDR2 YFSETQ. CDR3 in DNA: TGCGCCAGCAGCTTAGGCGGCCGGAACACTGAAGCTTTCTTT. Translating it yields CASSLGGRNTEAFF.

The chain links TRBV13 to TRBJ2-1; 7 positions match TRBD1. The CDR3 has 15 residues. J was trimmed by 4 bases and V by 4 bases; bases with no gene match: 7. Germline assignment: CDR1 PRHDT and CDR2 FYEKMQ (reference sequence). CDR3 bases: TGTGCCAGCAGCTCCCGGGACAGTACTTACAATGAGCAGTTCTTC. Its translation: CASSSRDSTYNEQFF.

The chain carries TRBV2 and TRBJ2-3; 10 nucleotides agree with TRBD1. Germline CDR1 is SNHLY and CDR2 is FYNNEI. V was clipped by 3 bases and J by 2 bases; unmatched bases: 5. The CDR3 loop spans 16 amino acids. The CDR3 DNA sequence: TGTGCCAGCAGTGACTCCGGACAGGGGGTCACAGATACGCAGTATTTT. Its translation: CASSDSGQGVTDTQYF. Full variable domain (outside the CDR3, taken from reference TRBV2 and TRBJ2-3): EPEVTQTPSHQVTQMGQEVILRCVPISNHLYFYWYRQILGQKVEFLVSFYNNEISEKSEIFDDQFSVERPDGSNFTLKIRSTKLEDSAMYFCASSDSGQGVTDTQYFGPGTRLTVL.